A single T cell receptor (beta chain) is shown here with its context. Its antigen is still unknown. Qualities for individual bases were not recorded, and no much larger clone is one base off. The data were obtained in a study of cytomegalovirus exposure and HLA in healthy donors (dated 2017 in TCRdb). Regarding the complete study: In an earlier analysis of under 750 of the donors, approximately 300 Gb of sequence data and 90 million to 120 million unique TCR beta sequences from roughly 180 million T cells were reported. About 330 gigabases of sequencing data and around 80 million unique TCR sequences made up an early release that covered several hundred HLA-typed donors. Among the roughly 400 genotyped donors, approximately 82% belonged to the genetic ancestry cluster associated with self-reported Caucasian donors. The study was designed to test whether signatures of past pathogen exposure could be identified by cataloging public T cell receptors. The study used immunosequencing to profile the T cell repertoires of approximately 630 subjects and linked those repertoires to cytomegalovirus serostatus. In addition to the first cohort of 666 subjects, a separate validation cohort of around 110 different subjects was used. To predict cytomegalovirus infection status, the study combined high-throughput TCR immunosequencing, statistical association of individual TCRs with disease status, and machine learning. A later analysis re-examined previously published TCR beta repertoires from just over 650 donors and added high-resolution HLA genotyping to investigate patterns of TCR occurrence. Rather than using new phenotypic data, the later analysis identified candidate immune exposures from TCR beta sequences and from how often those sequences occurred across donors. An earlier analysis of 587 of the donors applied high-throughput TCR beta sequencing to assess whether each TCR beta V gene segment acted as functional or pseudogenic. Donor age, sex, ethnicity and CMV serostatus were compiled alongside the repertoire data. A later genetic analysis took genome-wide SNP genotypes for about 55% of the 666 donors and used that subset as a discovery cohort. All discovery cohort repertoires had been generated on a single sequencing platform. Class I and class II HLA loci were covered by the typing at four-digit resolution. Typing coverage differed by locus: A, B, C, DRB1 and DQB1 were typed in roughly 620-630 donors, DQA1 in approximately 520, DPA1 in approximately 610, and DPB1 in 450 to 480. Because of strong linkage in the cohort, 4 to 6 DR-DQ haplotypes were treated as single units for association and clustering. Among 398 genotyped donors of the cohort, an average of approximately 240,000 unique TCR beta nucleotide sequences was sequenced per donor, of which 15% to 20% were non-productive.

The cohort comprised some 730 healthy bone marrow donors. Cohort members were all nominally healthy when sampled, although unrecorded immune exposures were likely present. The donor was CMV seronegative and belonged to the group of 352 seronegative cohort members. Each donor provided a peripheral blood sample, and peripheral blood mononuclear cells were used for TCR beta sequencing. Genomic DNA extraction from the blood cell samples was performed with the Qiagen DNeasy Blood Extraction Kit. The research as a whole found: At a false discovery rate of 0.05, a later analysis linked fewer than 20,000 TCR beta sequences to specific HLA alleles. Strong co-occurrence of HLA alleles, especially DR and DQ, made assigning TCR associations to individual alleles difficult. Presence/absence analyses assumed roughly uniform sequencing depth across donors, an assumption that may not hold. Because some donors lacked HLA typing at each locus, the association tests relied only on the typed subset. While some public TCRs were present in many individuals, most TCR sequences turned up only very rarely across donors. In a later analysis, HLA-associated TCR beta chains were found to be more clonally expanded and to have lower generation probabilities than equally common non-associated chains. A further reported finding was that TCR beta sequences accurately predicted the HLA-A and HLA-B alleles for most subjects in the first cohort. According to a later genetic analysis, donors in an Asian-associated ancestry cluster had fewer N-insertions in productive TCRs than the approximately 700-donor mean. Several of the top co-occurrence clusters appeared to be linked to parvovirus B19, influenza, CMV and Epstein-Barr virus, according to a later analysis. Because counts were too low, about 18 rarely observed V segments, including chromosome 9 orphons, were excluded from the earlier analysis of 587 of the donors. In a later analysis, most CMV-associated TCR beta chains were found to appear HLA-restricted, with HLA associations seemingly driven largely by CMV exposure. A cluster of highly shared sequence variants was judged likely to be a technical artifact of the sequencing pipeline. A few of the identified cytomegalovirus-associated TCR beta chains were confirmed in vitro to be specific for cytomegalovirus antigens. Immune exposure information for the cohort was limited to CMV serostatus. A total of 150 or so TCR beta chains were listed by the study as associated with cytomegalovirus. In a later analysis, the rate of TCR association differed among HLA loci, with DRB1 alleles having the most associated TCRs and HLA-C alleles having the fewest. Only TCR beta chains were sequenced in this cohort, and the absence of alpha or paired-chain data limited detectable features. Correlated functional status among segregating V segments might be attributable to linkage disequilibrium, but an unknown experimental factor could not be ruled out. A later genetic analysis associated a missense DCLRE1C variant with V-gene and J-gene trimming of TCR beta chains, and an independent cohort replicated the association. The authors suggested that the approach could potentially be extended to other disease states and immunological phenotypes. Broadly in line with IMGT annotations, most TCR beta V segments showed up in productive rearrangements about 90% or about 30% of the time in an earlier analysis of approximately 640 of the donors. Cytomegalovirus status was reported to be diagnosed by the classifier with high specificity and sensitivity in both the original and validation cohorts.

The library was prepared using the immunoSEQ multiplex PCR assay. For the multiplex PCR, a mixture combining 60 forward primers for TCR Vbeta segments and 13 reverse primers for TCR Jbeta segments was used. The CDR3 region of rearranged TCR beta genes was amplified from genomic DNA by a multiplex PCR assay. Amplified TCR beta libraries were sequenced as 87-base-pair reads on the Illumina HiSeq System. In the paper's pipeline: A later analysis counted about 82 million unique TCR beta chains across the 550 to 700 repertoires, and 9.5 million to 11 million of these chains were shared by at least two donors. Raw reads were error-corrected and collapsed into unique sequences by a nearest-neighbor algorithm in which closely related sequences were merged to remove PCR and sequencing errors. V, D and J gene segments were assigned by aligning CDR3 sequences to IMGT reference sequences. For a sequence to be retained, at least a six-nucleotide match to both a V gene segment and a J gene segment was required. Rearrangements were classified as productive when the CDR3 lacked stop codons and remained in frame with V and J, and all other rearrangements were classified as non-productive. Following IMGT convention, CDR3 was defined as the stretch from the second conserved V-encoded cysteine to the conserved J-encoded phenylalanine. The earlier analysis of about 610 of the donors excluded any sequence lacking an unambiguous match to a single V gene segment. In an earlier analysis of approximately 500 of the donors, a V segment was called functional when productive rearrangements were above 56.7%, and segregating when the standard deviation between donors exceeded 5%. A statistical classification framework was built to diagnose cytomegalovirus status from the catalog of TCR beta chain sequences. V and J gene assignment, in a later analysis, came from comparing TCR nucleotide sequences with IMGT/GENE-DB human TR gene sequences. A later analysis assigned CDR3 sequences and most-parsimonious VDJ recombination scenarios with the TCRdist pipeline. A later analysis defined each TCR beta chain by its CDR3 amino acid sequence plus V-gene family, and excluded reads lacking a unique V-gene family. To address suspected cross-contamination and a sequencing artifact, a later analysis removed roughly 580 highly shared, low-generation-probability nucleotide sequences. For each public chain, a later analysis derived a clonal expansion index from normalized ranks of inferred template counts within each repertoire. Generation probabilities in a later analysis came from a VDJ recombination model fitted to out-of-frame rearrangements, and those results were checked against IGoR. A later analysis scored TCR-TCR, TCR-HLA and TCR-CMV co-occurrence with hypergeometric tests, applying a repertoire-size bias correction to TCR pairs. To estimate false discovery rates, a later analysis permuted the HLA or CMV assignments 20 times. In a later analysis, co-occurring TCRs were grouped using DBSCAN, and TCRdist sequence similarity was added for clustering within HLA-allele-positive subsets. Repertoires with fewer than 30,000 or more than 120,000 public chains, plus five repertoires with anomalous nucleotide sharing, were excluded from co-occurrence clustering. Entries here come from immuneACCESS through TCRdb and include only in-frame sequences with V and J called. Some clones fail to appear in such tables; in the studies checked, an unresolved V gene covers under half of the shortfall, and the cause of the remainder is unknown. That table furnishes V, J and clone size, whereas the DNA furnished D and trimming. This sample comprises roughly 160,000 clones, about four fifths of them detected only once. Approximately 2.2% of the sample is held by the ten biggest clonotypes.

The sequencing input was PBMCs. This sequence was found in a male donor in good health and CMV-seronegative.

For the CDR3, the sequence is CAISEAGEGTDTQYF. The base sequence is TGTGCCATCAGTGAAGCGGGAGAGGGGACAGATACGCAGTATTTT. Recombination linked TRBV10-3 to TRBJ2-3, and TRBD2 aligns with 8 junction nucleotides. The cysteine opens and the phenylalanine closes a CDR3 of 15 amino acids. Only the CDR3 portion is preserved as DNA: 45 bases, with reading frame beginning at the first base. From V the trimming removes 3 bases and from J it removes 3 bases, while the gene matches leave 5 bases of the junction unaccounted for. CDR1 and CDR2 were assigned from the germline V gene as ENHRY and SYGVKD.